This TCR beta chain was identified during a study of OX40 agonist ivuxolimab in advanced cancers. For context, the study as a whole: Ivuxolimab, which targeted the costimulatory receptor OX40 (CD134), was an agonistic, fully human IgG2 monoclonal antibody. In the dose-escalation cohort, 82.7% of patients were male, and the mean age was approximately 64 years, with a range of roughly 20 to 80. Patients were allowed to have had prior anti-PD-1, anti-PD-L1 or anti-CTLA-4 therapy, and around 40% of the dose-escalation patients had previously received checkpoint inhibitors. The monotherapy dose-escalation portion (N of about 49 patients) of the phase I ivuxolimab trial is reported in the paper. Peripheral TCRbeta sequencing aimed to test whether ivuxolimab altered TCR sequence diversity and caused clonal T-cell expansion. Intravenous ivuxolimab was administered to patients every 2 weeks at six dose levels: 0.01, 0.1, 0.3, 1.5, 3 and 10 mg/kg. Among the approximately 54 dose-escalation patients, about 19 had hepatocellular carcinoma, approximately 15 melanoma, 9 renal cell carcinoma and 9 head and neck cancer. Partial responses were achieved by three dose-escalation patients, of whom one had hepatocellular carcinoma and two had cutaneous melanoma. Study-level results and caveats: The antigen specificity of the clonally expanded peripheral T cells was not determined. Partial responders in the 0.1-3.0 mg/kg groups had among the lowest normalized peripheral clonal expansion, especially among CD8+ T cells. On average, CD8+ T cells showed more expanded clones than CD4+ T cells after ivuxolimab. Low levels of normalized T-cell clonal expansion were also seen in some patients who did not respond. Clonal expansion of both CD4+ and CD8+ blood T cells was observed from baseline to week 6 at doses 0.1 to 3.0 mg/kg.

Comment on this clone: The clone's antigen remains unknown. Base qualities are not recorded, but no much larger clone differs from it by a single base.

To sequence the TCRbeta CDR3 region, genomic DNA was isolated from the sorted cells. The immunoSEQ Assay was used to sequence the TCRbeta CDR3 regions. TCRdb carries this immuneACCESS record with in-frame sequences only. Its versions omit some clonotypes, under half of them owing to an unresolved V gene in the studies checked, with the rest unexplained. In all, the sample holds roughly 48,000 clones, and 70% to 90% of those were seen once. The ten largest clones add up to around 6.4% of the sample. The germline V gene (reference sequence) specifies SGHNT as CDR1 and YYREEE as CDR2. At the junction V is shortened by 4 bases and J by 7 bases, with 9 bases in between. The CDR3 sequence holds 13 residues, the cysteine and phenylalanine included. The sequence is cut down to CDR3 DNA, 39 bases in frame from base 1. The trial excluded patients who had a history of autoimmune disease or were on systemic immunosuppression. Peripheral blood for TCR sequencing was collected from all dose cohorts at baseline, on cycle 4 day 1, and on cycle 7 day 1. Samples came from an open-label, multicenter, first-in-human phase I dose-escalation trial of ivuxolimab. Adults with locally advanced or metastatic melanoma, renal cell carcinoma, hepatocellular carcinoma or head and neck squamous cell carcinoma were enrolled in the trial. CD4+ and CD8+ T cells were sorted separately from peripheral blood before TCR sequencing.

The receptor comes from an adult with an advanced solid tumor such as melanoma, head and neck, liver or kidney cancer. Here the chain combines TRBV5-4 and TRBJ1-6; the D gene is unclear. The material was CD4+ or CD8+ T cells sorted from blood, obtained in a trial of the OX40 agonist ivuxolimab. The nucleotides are TGTGCCAGCAGCGGATCACACAATTCACCCCTCCACTTT. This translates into CASSGSHNSPLHF. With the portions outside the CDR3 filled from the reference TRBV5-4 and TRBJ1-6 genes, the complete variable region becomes ETGVTQSPTHLIKTRGQQVTLRCSSQSGHNTVSWYQQALGQGPQFIFQYYREEENGRGNFPPRFSGLQFPNYSSELNVNALELDDSALYLCASSGSHNSPLHFGNGTRLTVT.